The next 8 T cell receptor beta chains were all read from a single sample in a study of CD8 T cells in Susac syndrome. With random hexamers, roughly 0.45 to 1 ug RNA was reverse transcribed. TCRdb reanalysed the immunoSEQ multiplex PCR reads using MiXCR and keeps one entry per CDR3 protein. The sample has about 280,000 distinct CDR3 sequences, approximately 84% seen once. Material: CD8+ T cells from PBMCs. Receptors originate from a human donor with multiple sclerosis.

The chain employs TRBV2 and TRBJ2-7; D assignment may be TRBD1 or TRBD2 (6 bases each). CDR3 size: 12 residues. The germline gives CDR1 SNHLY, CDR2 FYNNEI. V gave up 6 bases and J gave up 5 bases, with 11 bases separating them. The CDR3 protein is CASRGGVHEQYF. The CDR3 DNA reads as TGTGCCAGCAGGGGGGGCGTCCACGAGCAGTACTTC.

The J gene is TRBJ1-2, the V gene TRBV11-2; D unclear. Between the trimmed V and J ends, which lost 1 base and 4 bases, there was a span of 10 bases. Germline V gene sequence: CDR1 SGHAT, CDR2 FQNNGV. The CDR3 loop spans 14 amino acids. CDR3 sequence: CASSLGAGPYGYTF. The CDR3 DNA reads TGTGCCAGCAGCTTAGGCGCAGGACCCTATGGCTACACCTTC.

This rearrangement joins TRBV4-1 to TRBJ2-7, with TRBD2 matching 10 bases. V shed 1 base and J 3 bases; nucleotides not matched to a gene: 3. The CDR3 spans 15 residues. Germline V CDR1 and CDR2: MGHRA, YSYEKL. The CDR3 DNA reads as TGCGCCAGCAGCCAAGTCCCTAGCGGGAGCTACGAGCAGTACTTC. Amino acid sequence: CASSQVPSGSYEQYF.

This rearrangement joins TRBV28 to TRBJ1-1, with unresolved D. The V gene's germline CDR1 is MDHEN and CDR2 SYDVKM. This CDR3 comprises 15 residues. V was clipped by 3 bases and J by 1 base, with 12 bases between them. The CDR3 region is CASSLGGSANTEAFF. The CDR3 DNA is TGTGCCAGCAGTTTGGGAGGTTCTGCGAACACTGAAGCTTTCTTT.

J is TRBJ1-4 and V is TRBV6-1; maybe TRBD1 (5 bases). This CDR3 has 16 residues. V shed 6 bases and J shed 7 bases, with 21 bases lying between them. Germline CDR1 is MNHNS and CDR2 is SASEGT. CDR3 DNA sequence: TGTGCCAGCAGGCTGTCCGGGACCTTCAGTTTTGAAAAACTGTTTTTT. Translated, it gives CASRLSGTFSFEKLFF.

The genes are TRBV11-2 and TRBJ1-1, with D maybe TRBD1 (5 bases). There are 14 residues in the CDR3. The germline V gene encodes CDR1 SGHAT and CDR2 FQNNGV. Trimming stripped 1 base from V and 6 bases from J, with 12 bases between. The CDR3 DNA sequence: TGTGCCAGCAGCTTAGCTCCTGGGGGGGCTGAAGCTTTCTTT. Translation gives CASSLAPGGAEAFF.

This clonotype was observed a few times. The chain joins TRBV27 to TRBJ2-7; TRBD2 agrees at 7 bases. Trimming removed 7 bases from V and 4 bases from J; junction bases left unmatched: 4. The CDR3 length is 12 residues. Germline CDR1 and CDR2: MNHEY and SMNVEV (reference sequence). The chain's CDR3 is CASIRGDYEQYF. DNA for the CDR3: TGTGCCAGCATCCGGGGGGATTACGAGCAGTACTTC.

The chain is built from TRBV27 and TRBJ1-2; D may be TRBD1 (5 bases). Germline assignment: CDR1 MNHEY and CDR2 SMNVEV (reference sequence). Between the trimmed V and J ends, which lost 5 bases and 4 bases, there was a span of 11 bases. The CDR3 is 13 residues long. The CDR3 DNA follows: TGTGCCAGCAGTGGCGGGGGTTTCTATGGCTACACCTTC. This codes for CASSGGGFYGYTF.